These 15 T cell receptor beta chains came from one sample sequenced in a study of shared clonotypes between healthy human individuals. TCRdb's table, derived via immunoSEQ multiplex PCR, lists solely in-frame clones and lacks some. This table has more than 1 million clones, around 82% appearing once. Sequencing input: memory CD4+ T cells from PBMCs. Subset specified: CD45RA-negative fraction. The receptors here all came from a man younger than 35 in good health. Some clones in this sample may be carry-over from other donors' samples.

The rearrangement joins TRBV4-1 to TRBJ2-5; 7 nucleotides line up with TRBD1. V shed 0 bases, J shed 4 bases, and the junction held 8 bases outside the gene matches. Germline V gene sequence: CDR1 MGHRA, CDR2 YSYEKL. There are 16 residues in the CDR3. The CDR3 here is CASSQEIQGFGETQYF. DNA of the CDR3: TGCGCCAGCAGCCAAGAGATACAGGGGTTTGGAGAGACCCAGTACTTC.

The J gene is TRBJ1-2, the V gene TRBV5-4; D remains unclear. This CDR3 has 15 residues. V was clipped by 0 bases and J by 3 bases, with 12 bases between them. CDR1 is SGHNT, CDR2 YYREEE, per germline (reference sequence). CDR3 in amino acids: CASSLGQAQYYGYTF. The CDR3 nucleotides are TGTGCCAGCAGCTTGGGGCAGGCGCAGTACTATGGCTACACCTTC.

This clone came up a few times. V gene TRBV15 combines with J gene TRBJ2-7; 14 bases align to TRBD2. CDR1 is LNHNV and CDR2 is YYDKDF in the germline V gene (reference sequence). The CDR3 length is 15 residues. Trimming removed 0 bases from V and 6 bases from J; junction bases left unmatched: 1. The CDR3 spells CATSRETSGRVEQYF. DNA for the CDR3: TGTGCCACCAGCAGAGAGACTAGCGGGAGGGTCGAGCAGTACTTC.

The rearrangement links TRBV11-2 to TRBJ2-2, with 11 positions matching TRBD1. Looked up from germline, CDR1 is SGHAT and CDR2 is FQNNGV. The ends lost 4 bases at V and 5 bases at J; junction bases unmatched: 9. CDR3 size: 17 residues. CDR3 nucleotide sequence: TGTGCCAGCAGCTCGATCCCGGGACAGGGGGGGACCGGGGAGCTGTTTTTT. Translated, it gives CASSSIPGQGGTGELFF.

The J gene is TRBJ1-4, the V gene TRBV5-5; a possible D gene is TRBD1 (5 bases). Germline V gene data show CDR1 as SGHKS and CDR2 as YYEKEE (reference sequence). V lost 4 bases, J lost 0 bases, and 13 bases lay in between. The CDR3 is 16 amino acids. CDR3 in amino acids: CASSPGGDATNEKLFF. CDR3 DNA: TGTGCCAGCAGCCCCGGCGGGGACGCAACTAATGAAAAACTGTTTTTT.

The genes are TRBV7-9 and TRBJ2-6; D unresolved. V was clipped by 1 base and J by 4 bases, with 20 bases between them. The germline gives CDR1 SEHNR, CDR2 FQNEAQ (reference sequence). The CDR3 is 19 residues long. The CDR3 nucleotides read TGTGCCAGCAGCTTAGAGGGTCGGGTCTGGTCTCTGGGGGCCAACGTCCTGACTTTC. Translation gives CASSLEGRVWSLGANVLTF.

A word on this clone: Other DNA sequences from this sample encode an identical CDR3 as well. Written as DNA, the CDR3 is TGTGCCAGCAGCCTGGCAGCTGGAAACACCATATATTTT. It encodes CASSLAAGNTIYF. This chain connects TRBV5-6 to TRBJ1-3; D gene ambiguous. Looked up from germline, CDR1 is SGHDT and CDR2 is YYEEEE. V was trimmed by 4 bases and J by 2 bases, leaving 7 bases between them. This CDR3 spans 13 amino acids.

This clone appeared a few times. The chain employs TRBV18 and TRBJ1-6; D remains unclear. The germline V gene has CDR1 KGHSH and CDR2 LQKENI. The CDR3 length is 15 residues. Trimming stripped 3 bases from V and 7 bases from J, with 13 bases between. The CDR3 is CASSPSSALNSPLHF. The CDR3 DNA follows: TGTGCCAGCTCACCCTCGTCTGCGCTAAATTCACCCCTCCACTTT.

The chain joins TRBV4-3 to TRBJ1-2, with D unclear. The CDR3 has 15 amino acids. Germline CDR1 is LGHNA and CDR2 is YSLEER. Trimming removed 1 base at V and 0 bases at J, with 9 bases between. This CDR3 is CASSQVTNTNYGYTF. In DNA form, the CDR3 reads TGCGCCAGCAGCCAAGTAACGAATACTAACTATGGCTACACCTTC.

This chain joins TRBV7-2 and TRBJ2-1; D uncertain. The V end was cut by 8 bases, the J end by 0 bases, with 11 bases between. This CDR3 has 14 residues. CDR1 SGHTA and CDR2 FQGNSA come from the germline V gene. The CDR3 spells CASQPQSSYNEQFF. CDR3 coding DNA: TGTGCCAGCCAGCCCCAGAGCTCCTACAATGAGCAGTTCTTC.

CDR3 in DNA: TGTGCCAGCAGCCGGGACAGCAGCTTGGGGAATGAGCAGTTCTTC. Amino acid sequence: CASSRDSSLGNEQFF. The genes are TRBV7-6 and TRBJ2-1, with 7 bases that match TRBD1. The germline gives CDR1 SGHVS, CDR2 FNYEAQ. The CDR3 loop spans 15 amino acids. V lost 5 bases to trimming and J lost 7 bases; unmatched junction nucleotides: 11.

The chain joins TRBV10-2 to TRBJ2-5; D ambiguous. Germline CDR1 and CDR2: WSHSY and SAAADI. V was shortened by 7 bases and J by 2 bases, with 17 bases between the two germline ends. The length of the CDR3 is 15 residues. The CDR3 nucleotides are TGCGCCAGCATTGGGGTCCCCCCGGCACAAGAGACCCAGTACTTC. This gives the protein CASIGVPPAQETQYF.

V and J are TRBV7-9 and TRBJ2-1, with D possibly matching TRBD2 (7 bases). CDR1 SEHNR and CDR2 FQNEAQ come from the germline V gene (reference sequence). The CDR3 has 18 residues. V dropped 5 bases and J dropped 4 bases, with 24 bases sitting between them. The CDR3 loop reads CASSPRGGAASEYNEQFF. In DNA form, the CDR3 reads TGTGCCAGCAGCCCTAGAGGGGGGGCGGCTAGCGAGTACAATGAGCAGTTCTTC.

The chain recombines TRBV10-2 with TRBJ2-1; D is unresolved. This CDR3 has 14 residues. The V end lost 6 bases, the J end lost 2 bases, and 11 bases lay between the germline ends. CDR1 is WSHSY and CDR2 is SAAADI in the germline V gene. The CDR3 region has the DNA TGCGCCAGCAGGCGGCAAGGAGCCTACAATGAGCAGTTCTTC. Translated, it gives CASRRQGAYNEQFF.

The gene calls are TRBV4-1 and TRBJ1-4; D unresolved. CDR3 length: 13 amino acids. The germline V gene has CDR1 MGHRA and CDR2 YSYEKL. V was pared by 0 bases and J by 8 bases, with 7 bases between. CDR3 sequence: CASSQEGREKLFF. CDR3 in DNA: TGCGCCAGCAGCCAAGAAGGCCGGGAAAAACTGTTTTTT.